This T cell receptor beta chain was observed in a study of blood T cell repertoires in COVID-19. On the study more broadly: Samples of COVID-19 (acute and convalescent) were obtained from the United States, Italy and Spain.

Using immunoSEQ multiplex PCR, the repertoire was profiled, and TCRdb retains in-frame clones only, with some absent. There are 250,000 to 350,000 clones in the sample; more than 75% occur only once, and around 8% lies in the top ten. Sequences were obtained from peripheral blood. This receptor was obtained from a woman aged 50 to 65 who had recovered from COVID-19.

For the CDR3, the DNA is TGTGCCAGCCGGGACAGCAATTCACCCCTCCACTTT. It specifies CASRDSNSPLHF. The chain has TRBV10-3 and TRBJ1-6, with 7 positions matching TRBD1. This CDR3 is 12 amino acids long. Germline lookup yields CDR1 ENHRY and CDR2 SYGVKD. With 10 bases clipped from V and 7 bases from J, the junction kept 4 bases outside the gene matches.